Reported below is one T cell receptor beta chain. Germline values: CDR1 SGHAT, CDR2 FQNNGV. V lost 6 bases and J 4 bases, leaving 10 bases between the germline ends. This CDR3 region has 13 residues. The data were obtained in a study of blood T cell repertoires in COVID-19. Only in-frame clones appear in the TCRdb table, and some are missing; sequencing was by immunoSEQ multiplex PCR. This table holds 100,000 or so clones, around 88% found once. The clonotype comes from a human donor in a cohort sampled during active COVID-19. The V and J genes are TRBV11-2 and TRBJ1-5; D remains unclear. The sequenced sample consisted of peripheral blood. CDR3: CASSNGRNQPQHF. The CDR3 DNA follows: TGTGCCAGCAGTAATGGGAGGAATCAGCCCCAGCATTTT.